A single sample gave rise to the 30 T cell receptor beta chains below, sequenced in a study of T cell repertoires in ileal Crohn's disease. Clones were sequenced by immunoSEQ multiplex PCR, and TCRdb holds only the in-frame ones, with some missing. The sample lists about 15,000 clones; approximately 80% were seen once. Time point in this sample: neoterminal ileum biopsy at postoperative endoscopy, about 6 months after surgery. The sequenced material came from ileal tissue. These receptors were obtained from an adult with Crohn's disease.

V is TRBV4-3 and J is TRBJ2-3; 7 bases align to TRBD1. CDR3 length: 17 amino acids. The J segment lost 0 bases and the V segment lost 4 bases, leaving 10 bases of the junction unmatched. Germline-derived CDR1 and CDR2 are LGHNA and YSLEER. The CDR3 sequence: CASSRYPTGFSTDTQYF. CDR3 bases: TGCGCCAGCAGCCGCTACCCGACAGGGTTCAGCACAGATACGCAGTATTTT.

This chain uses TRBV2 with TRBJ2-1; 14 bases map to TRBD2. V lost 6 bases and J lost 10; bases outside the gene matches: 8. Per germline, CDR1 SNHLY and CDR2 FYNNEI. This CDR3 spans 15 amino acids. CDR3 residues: CASRRLAGGSQEQFF. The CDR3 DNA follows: TGTGCCAGCAGGAGACTAGCGGGAGGGTCTCAGGAGCAGTTCTTC.

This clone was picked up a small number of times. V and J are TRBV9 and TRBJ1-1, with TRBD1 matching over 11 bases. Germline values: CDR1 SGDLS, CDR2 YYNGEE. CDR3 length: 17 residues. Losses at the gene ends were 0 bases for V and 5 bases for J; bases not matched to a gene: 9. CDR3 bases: TGTGCCAGCAGCGTAGGGACAGGGGGCTGGGTAGCAACTGAAGCTTTCTTT. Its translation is CASSVGTGGWVATEAFF.

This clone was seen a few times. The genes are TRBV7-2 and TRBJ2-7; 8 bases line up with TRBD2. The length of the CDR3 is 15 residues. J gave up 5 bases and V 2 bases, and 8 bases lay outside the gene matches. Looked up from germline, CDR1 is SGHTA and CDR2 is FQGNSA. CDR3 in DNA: TGTGCCAGCAGCTTATCGGCGGGAGGAACCAACGAGCAGTACTTC. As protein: CASSLSAGGTNEQYF. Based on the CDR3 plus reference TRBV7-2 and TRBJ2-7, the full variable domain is GAGVSQSPSNKVTEKGKDVELRCDPISGHTALYWYRQSLGQGLEFLIYFQGNSAPDKSGLPSDRFSAERTGGSVSTLTIQRTQQEDSAVYLCASSLSAGGTNEQYFGPGTRLTVT.

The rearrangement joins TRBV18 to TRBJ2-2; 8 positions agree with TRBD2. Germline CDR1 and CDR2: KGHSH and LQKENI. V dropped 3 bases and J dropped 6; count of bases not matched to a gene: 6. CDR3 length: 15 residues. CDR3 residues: CASSPILAGPGELFF. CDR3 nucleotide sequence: TGTGCCAGCTCACCTATTTTAGCGGGGCCCGGGGAGCTGTTTTTT. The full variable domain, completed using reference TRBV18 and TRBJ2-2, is NAGVMQNPRHLVRRRGQEARLRCSPMKGHSHVYWYRQLPEEGLKFMVYLQKENIIDESGMPKERFSAEFPKEGPSILRIQQVVRGDSAAYFCASSPILAGPGELFFGEGSRLTVL.

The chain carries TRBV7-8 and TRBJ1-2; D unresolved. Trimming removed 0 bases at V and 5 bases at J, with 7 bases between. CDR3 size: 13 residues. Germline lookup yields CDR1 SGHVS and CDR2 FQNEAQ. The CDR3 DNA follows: TGTGCCAGCAGCTTAGCTACCGCTTATGGCTACACCTTC. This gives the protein CASSLATAYGYTF.

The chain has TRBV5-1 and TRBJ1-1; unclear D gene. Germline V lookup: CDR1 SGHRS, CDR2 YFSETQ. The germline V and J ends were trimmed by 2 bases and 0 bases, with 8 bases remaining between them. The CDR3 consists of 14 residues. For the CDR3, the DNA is TGCGCCAGCAGCTTTACAAACATGAACACTGAAGCTTTCTTT. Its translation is CASSFTNMNTEAFF.

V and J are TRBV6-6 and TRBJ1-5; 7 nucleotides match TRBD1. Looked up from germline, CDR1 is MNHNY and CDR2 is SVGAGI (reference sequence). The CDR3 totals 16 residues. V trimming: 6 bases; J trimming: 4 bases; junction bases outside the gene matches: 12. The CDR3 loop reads CASSDPIGGANQPQHF. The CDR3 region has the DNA TGTGCCAGCAGCGACCCTATAGGGGGCGCAAATCAGCCCCAGCATTTT.

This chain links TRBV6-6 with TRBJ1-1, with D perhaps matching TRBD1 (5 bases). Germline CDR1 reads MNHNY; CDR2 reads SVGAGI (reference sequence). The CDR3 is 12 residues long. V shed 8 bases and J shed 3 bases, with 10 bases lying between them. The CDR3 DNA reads TGTGCCAGCCAACTAGGGGACACTGAAGCTTTCTTT. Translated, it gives CASQLGDTEAFF.

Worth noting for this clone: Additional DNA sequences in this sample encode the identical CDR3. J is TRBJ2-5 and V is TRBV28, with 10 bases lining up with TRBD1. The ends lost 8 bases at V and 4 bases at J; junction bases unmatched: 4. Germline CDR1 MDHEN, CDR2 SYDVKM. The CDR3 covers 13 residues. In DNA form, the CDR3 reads TGTGCCAGCCGGGGACAGGGGCGAGAGACCCAGTACTTC. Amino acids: CASRGQGRETQYF.

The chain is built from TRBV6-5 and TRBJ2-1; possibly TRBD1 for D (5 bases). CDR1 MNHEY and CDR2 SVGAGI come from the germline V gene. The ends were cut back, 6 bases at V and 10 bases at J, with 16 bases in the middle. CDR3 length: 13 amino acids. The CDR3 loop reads CASRPQGVLEQFF. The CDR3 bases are TGTGCCAGCAGACCCCAAGGGGTTTTGGAGCAGTTCTTC.

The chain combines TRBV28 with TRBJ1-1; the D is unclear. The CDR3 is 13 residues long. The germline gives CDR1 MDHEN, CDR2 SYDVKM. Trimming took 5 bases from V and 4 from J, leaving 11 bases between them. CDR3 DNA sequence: TGTGCCAGCAGTATATACAAAAGCACTGAAGCTTTCTTT. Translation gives CASSIYKSTEAFF.

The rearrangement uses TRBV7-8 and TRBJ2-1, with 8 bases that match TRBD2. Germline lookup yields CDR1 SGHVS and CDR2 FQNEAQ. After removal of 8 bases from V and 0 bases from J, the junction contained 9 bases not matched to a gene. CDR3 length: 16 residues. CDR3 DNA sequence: TGTGCCAGCGGCCTAGCGGGCCCGAGCTCCTACAATGAGCAGTTCTTC. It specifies CASGLAGPSSYNEQFF.

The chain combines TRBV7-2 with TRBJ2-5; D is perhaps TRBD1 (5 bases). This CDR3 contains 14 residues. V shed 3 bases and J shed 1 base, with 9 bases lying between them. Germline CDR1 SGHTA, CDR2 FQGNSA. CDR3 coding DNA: TGTGCCAGCAGCTTTCAGGACACCCAAGAGACCCAGTACTTC. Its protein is CASSFQDTQETQYF. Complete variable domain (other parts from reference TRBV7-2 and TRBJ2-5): GAGVSQSPSNKVTEKGKDVELRCDPISGHTALYWYRQSLGQGLEFLIYFQGNSAPDKSGLPSDRFSAERTGGSVSTLTIQRTQQEDSAVYLCASSFQDTQETQYFGPGTRLLVL.

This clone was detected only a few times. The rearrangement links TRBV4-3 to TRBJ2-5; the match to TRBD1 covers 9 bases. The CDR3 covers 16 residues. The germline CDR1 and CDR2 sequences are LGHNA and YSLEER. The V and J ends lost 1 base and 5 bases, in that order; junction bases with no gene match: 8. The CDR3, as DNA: TGCGCCAGCAGCCAAGCCGGCGGACAGGGGCTGGAGACCCAGTACTTC. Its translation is CASSQAGGQGLETQYF.

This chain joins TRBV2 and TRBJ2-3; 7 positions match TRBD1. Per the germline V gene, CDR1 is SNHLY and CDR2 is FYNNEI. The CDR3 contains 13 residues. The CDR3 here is CAASRGYTDTQYF. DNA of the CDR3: TGTGCAGCGTCCAGGGGGTACACAGATACGCAGTATTTT.

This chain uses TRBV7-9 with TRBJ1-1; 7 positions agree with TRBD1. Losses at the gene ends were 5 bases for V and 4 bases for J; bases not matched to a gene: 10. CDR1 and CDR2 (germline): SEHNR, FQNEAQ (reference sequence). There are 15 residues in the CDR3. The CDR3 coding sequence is TGTGCCAGCAGCCATAAGACAGGGATAGTCACTGAAGCTTTCTTT. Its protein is CASSHKTGIVTEAFF.

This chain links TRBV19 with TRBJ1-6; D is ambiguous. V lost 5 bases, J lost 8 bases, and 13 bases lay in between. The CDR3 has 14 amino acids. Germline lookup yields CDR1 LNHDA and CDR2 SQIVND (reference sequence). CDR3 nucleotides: TGTGCCAGTAGTCGCCGGGAATTCGATTCACCCCTCCACTTT. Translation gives CASSRREFDSPLHF.

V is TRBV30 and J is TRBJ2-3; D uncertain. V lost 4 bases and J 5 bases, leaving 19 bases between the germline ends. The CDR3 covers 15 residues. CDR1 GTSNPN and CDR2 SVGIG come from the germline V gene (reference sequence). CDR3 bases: TGTGCCTGGAAGGTCTGGGAAGGTGGTTTAGATACGCAGTATTTT. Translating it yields CAWKVWEGGLDTQYF.

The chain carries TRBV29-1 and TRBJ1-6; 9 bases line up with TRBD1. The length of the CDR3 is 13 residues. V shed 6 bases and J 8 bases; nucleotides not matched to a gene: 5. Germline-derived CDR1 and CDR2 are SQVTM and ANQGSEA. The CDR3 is CSVGTGWDSPLHF. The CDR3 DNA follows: TGCAGCGTGGGGACAGGGTGGGATTCACCCCTCCACTTT.

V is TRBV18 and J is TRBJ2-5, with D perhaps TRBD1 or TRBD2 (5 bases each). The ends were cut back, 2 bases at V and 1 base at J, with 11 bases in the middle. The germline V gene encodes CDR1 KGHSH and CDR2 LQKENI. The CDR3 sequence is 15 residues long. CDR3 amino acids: CASSPGDGGQETQYF. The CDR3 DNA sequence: TGTGCCAGCTCACCAGGCGATGGGGGCCAAGAGACCCAGTACTTC.

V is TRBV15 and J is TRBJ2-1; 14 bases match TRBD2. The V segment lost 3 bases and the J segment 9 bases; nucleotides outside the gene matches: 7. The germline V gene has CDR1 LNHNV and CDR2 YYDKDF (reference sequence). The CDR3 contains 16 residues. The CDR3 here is CATSSRLAGGGGEQFF. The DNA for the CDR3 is TGTGCCACCAGCAGTAGACTAGCGGGAGGGGGCGGTGAGCAGTTCTTC.

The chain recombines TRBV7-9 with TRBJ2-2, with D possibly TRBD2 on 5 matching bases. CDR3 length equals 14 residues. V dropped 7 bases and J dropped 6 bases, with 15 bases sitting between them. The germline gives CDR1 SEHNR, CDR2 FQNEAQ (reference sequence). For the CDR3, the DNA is TGTGCCAGCACCCGGACGGAGGCGGCCGGGGAGCTGTTTTTT. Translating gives CASTRTEAAGELFF.

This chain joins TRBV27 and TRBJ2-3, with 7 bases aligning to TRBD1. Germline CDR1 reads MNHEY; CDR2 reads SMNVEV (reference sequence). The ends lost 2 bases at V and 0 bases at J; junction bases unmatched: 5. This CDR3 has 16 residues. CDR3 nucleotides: TGTGCCAGCAGTTTAGCTGGGACAGTAAGCACAGATACGCAGTATTTT. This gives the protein CASSLAGTVSTDTQYF.

As DNA, the CDR3 is TGTGCCAGCAGTTTAGACGATTTGGTAGTGAACACTGAAGCTTTCTTT. Translation: CASSLDDLVVNTEAFF. The rearrangement links TRBV28 to TRBJ1-1; D is uncertain. V lost 2 bases and J 0 bases, leaving 13 bases between the germline ends. This CDR3 comprises 16 residues. The germline CDR1 and CDR2 sequences are MDHEN and SYDVKM.

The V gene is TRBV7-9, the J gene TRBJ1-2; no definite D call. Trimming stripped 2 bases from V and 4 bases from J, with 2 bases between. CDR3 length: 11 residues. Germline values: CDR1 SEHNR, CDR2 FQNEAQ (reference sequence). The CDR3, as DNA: TGTGCCAGCAGCTTAAGCTATGGCTACACCTTC. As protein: CASSLSYGYTF. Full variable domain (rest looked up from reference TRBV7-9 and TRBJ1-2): DTGVSQNPRHKITKRGQNVTFRCDPISEHNRLYWYRQTLGQGPEFLTYFQNEAQLEKSRLLSDRFSAERPKGSFSTLEIQRTEQGDSAMYLCASSLSYGYTFGSGTRLTVV.

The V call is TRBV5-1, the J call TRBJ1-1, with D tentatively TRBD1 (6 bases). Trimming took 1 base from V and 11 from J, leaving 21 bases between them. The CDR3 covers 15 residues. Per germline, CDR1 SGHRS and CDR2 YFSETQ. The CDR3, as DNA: TGCGCCAGCAGCTTGACATACAGGGAGGCGGAACAGGCTTTCTTT. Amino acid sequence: CASSLTYREAEQAFF.

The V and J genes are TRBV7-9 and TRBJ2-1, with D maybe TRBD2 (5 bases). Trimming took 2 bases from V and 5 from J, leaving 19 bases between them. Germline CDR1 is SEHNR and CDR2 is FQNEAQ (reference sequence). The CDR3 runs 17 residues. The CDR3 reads CASSLSQGSWADNEQFF. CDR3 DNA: TGTGCCAGCAGCTTAAGCCAAGGGAGCTGGGCGGACAATGAGCAGTTCTTC.

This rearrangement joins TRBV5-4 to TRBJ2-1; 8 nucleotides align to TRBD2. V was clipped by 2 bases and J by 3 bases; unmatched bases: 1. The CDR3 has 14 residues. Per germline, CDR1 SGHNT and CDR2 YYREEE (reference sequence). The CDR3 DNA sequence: TGTGCCAGCAGCTTAAGCGGGAGCTACAATGAGCAGTTCTTC. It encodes CASSLSGSYNEQFF.

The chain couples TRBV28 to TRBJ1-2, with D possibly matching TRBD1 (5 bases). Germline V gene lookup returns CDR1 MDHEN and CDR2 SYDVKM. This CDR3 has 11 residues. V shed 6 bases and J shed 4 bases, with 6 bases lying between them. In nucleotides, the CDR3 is TGTGCCAGCAGCCAGGGCTATGGCTACACCTTC. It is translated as CASSQGYGYTF.